A single sample gave rise to the 29 T cell receptor beta chains below, sequenced in a study of identical twins. TCRdb re-derived calls from the 5' RACE reads in MiXCR, one entry per CDR3 protein. The repertoire holds 600,000 to 850,000 distinct CDR3 sequences, with about 20% as singletons. This sample was also put to use in a study of T cells expressing NK-cell markers.

Specimen: PBMCs. Receptors originate from a young woman in good health.

J is TRBJ2-3 and V is TRBV12-3 or TRBV12-4; 8 bases agree with TRBD2. The CDR3 runs to 14 residues. V lost 1 base, J lost 4 bases, and 1 base stayed unmatched. The CDR3, as DNA: TGTGCCAGCAGTTTAGAGACTAGCGCAGATACGCAGTATTTT. Translating gives CASSLETSADTQYF.

The chain combines TRBV2 with TRBJ1-1, with D maybe TRBD1 (5 bases). CDR1 and CDR2 (germline): SNHLY, FYNNEI. Trimming left V 8 bases short and J 3 bases short, with 10 bases between. There are 12 residues in the CDR3. The CDR3 DNA is TGTGCCAGCGGGACCTTGGACACTGAAGCTTTCTTT. Translation: CASGTLDTEAFF.

The chain couples TRBV6-1 to TRBJ1-2; D remains ambiguous. The germline CDR1 and CDR2 sequences are MNHNS and SASEGT. CDR3 length: 18 amino acids. V lost 5 bases and J lost 8, with 30 bases in between. The CDR3 sequence is CASSTSPLRVPVEEGYTF. CDR3 bases: TGTGCCAGCAGTACCTCTCCTCTCAGAGTACCGGTCGAGGAGGGCTACACCTTC.

The sample holds a few counts of this clonotype. The chain carries TRBV6-5 and TRBJ2-3, with 10 positions matching TRBD2. CDR1 MNHEY and CDR2 SVGAGI come from the germline V gene. Trimming at V came to 2 bases and at J to 4 bases, leaving 9 bases not matched to a gene. CDR3 length: 17 residues. The CDR3 nucleotides are TGTGCCAGCAGTTACCGTGGTAGCGGGAGGTTTGCAGATACGCAGTATTTT. It specifies CASSYRGSGRFADTQYF.

This clonotype came up a few times. This chain connects TRBV4-2 to TRBJ1-1; D gene ambiguous. The germline CDR1 and CDR2 sequences are LGHNA and YNFKEQ. The CDR3 has 14 amino acids. V was cut by 4 bases and J by 4 bases, with 13 bases left in between. CDR3 nucleotide sequence: TGTGCCAGCAGCCTTTGGACCAAAGGCACTGAAGCTTTCTTT. Protein product: CASSLWTKGTEAFF.

This clonotype has only a few counts. The CDR3 sequence: CASSVVPVSSYNEQFF. The DNA for the CDR3 is TGTGCCAGCAGCGTAGTCCCCGTTAGCTCCTACAATGAGCAGTTCTTC. This rearrangement joins TRBV9 to TRBJ2-1; no firm D call. The CDR3 totals 16 residues. CDR1 and CDR2 from the germline V gene are SGDLS and YYNGEE. Deletions cut 0 bases from V and 0 bases from J, with 10 bases between.

The chain employs TRBV11-2 and TRBJ2-1; 7 positions match TRBD1. The V and J ends lost 3 bases and 2 bases, in that order; junction bases with no gene match: 1. The CDR3 spans 14 residues. The germline V gene encodes CDR1 SGHAT and CDR2 FQNNGV. The CDR3 coding sequence is TGTGCCAGCAGCTTCCAGGGGGCCTACAATGAGCAGTTCTTC. It yields the protein CASSFQGAYNEQFF.

V gene TRBV4-3 combines with J gene TRBJ2-1, with 14 nucleotides matching TRBD2. The CDR3 is 17 amino acids. J gave up 6 bases and V 0 bases, and 4 bases lay outside the gene matches. CDR1 is LGHNA, CDR2 YSLEER, per germline. The CDR3 nucleotides read TGCGCCAGCAGCCAAGAACCAGGACTAGCGGGGGGCAATGAGCAGTTCTTC. Translation: CASSQEPGLAGGNEQFF.

This clonotype came up a few times. The chain is built from TRBV29-1 and TRBJ2-3; D call uncertain. CDR1 is SQVTM, CDR2 ANQGSEA, per germline. The CDR3 is made up of 13 amino acids. The ends were cut back, 3 bases at V and 0 bases at J, with 7 bases in the middle. DNA of the CDR3: TGCAGCGTTGACTATGGAAGCACAGATACGCAGTATTTT. It specifies CSVDYGSTDTQYF.

This sequence joins TRBV20-1 and TRBJ2-7, with D maybe TRBD2 (5 bases). The CDR3 is 12 amino acids. V was cut by 6 bases and J by 4 bases, with 13 bases left in between. CDR1 is DFQATT, CDR2 SNEGSKA, per germline (reference sequence). CDR3 protein: CSASHRGYEQYF. CDR3 in DNA: TGCAGTGCCAGCCATCGGGGTTACGAGCAGTACTTC.

This clonotype was seen a few times. V is TRBV20-1 and J is TRBJ2-1; TRBD1 agrees at 11 bases. The V segment lost 6 bases and the J segment 7 bases; nucleotides outside the gene matches: 11. This CDR3 is 15 amino acids long. The V gene's germline CDR1 is DFQATT and CDR2 SNEGSKA (reference sequence). CDR3 protein: CSAGTGGGGTNEQFF. The CDR3 DNA is TGCAGTGCGGGGACAGGGGGTGGAGGGACAAATGAGCAGTTCTTC.

This clonotype was detected only a few times. V gene TRBV19 combines with J gene TRBJ2-1; 9 nucleotides match TRBD1. V shed 4 bases, J shed 5 bases, and the junction held 6 bases outside the gene matches. CDR1 and CDR2 (germline): LNHDA, SQIVND (reference sequence). The CDR3 has 15 residues. CDR3 amino acids: CASSKGTGSHNEQFF. The CDR3 bases are TGTGCCAGTAGTAAAGGGACAGGGTCCCACAATGAGCAGTTCTTC.

The chain is built from TRBV20-1 and TRBJ2-7; a weak D match, TRBD1 (5 bases). The CDR3 totals 14 residues. With 5 bases removed from V and 0 bases from J, the gap between germline ends came to 14 bases. Germline V lookup: CDR1 DFQATT, CDR2 SNEGSKA (reference sequence). The CDR3 DNA reads as TGCAGTGCTCCCCCGACAGCTAGCTCCTACGAGCAGTACTTC. Amino acids: CSAPPTASSYEQYF.

The rearrangement links TRBV10-3 to TRBJ1-5; D call uncertain. With 3 bases removed from V and 4 bases from J, the gap between germline ends came to 10 bases. CDR1 and CDR2 from the germline V gene are ENHRY and SYGVKD. The CDR3 length is 14 residues. For the CDR3, the DNA is TGTGCCATCAGTGAAGGATCGCAAAATCAGCCCCAGCATTTT. Protein sequence: CAISEGSQNQPQHF.

The chain links TRBV24-1 to TRBJ1-2; 7 nucleotides align to TRBD1. The CDR3 has 18 amino acids. V was pared by 12 bases and J by 2 bases, with 23 bases of the junction left unmatched. Per germline, CDR1 KGHDR and CDR2 SFDVKD. CDR3 sequence: CAPPRQHLPGQNNYGYTF. In nucleotides, the CDR3 is TGTGCCCCTCCTAGACAGCATTTGCCGGGACAGAACAACTATGGCTACACCTTC.

The chain is built from TRBV27 and TRBJ1-1, with D possibly being TRBD1 (6 bases). The CDR3 is made up of 13 amino acids. From germline, CDR1 is MNHEY and CDR2 SMNVEV (reference sequence). Deletions cut 6 bases from V and 6 bases from J, with 14 bases between. Here the CDR3 reads CASRTTGSAEAFF. CDR3 coding DNA: TGTGCCAGCAGGACCACAGGGTCGGCTGAAGCTTTCTTT.

The gene calls are TRBV3-1 and TRBJ2-2; D is tentatively TRBD1 or TRBD2 (7 bases each). The V and J ends lost 4 bases and 4 bases respectively, with 19 bases between them. This CDR3 spans 17 amino acids. Germline V gene data show CDR1 as LGHDT and CDR2 as YNNKEL (reference sequence). DNA for the CDR3: TGTGCCAGCAGCCTTTCCCCAGGGGGAGGGGGCACCGGGGAGCTGTTTTTT. Encoded protein: CASSLSPGGGGTGELFF.

In its sample, this clonotype was seen a few times. V usage is TRBV4-3 and J usage is TRBJ2-7; D may be TRBD2 (6 bases). The CDR3 runs 14 residues. V was pared by 0 bases and J by 4 bases, with 10 bases between. Germline V gene sequence: CDR1 LGHNA, CDR2 YSLEER. The CDR3 DNA sequence: TGCGCCAGCAGCCAAGATATCGGGAGTTACGAGCAGTACTTC. This sequence encodes CASSQDIGSYEQYF.

This clonotype turned up a few times. The rearrangement links TRBV6-1 to TRBJ2-3; D possibly corresponds to TRBD1 (6 bases). Germline CDR1 is MNHNS and CDR2 is SASEGT. Trimming removed 6 bases at V and 5 bases at J, with 18 bases between. The CDR3 has 15 amino acids. CDR3 in amino acids: CASSPKGVVGDTQYF. In DNA, the CDR3 is TGTGCCAGCAGCCCCAAGGGGGTGGTAGGAGATACGCAGTATTTT.

The gene calls are TRBV4-3 and TRBJ2-7; 12 bases line up with TRBD2. V shed 6 bases and J 2 bases; nucleotides not matched to a gene: 8. In germline, CDR1 is LGHNA, CDR2 YSLEER. This CDR3 spans 16 amino acids. The CDR3 reads CASSPRPSGRAYEQYF. CDR3 DNA sequence: TGCGCCAGCAGTCCACGCCCTAGCGGGAGGGCCTACGAGCAGTACTTC.

The J gene is TRBJ1-2, the V gene TRBV7-9; tentative D call: TRBD1 (6 bases). Trimming removed 1 base at V and 4 bases at J, with 19 bases between. This CDR3 has 17 residues. Germline assignment: CDR1 SEHNR and CDR2 FQNEAQ (reference sequence). The CDR3: CASSLDSGVQGGYGYTF. For the CDR3, the DNA is TGTGCCAGCAGCTTAGACTCGGGTGTCCAAGGGGGCTATGGCTACACCTTC.

The rearrangement joins TRBV20-1 to TRBJ2-1, with 9 bases lining up with TRBD2. This CDR3 is built from 16 residues. The germline V gene encodes CDR1 DFQATT and CDR2 SNEGSKA (reference sequence). J was trimmed by 16 bases and V by 2 bases; bases with no gene match: 21. The CDR3 here is CSARPASGTIYNERFF. As DNA, the CDR3 is TGCAGTGCTAGACCGGCTAGCGGGACGATATACAATGAGCGTTTCTTC.

CDR3 DNA sequence: TGTGCCAGCAGTTTAGGGCCCGAGGATGAGCAGTTCTTC. It codes for CASSLGPEDEQFF. The V call is TRBV12-3 or TRBV12-4, the J call TRBJ2-1; no reliable D call. This CDR3 comprises 13 residues. Trimming cost V 1 base and J 8 bases, with 9 bases left between them.

The chain joins TRBV4-2 to TRBJ2-3; D is perhaps TRBD2 (6 bases). The V and J ends lost 3 bases and 6 bases respectively, with 13 bases between them. Germline CDR1 reads LGHNA; CDR2 reads YNFKEQ. This CDR3 contains 14 residues. In DNA form, the CDR3 reads TGTGCCAGCAGCCAGACGGGGGAAGTTGATACGCAGTATTTT. Protein: CASSQTGEVDTQYF.

This clonotype was counted many times. The chain employs TRBV12-3 or TRBV12-4 and TRBJ2-7; D possibly matches TRBD1 or TRBD2 (5 bases each). Trimming took 3 bases from V and 5 from J, leaving 8 bases between them. The CDR3 runs to 12 residues. The CDR3 reads CASSFMGDEQYF. For the CDR3, the DNA is TGTGCCAGCAGTTTCATGGGGGACGAGCAGTACTTC.

The CDR3 is CASGLERFAYNEQFF. In nucleotides, the CDR3 is TGTGCTAGTGGTTTGGAAAGGTTCGCCTACAATGAGCAGTTCTTC. The chain recombines TRBV12-5 with TRBJ2-1; D unresolved. The germline V gene has CDR1 LGHNT and CDR2 FRNRAP. This CDR3 spans 15 amino acids. Trimming pared 1 base from V and 2 bases from J, leaving 9 bases between.

This clonotype has more than one count but fewer than ten. The rearrangement uses TRBV12-3 or TRBV12-4 and TRBJ2-6; D unclear. The germline V and J ends were trimmed by 11 bases and 5 bases, with 10 bases remaining between them. The length of the CDR3 is 12 residues. CDR3 sequence reads: CACLYRANVLTF. The CDR3 DNA reads as TGTGCCTGCCTTTATAGGGCCAACGTCCTGACTTTC.

This clonotype has a handful of counts. This chain uses TRBV7-9 with TRBJ2-1; TRBD1 agrees at 7 bases. Germline V gives CDR1 SEHNR, CDR2 FQNEAQ (reference sequence). V was pared by 1 base and J by 7 bases, with 10 bases of the junction left unmatched. The CDR3 extends over 16 amino acids. CDR3 amino acids: CASSLGSRGQENEQFF. DNA for the CDR3: TGTGCCAGCAGCTTAGGAAGTAGGGGGCAGGAGAATGAGCAGTTCTTC.

This clonotype appeared a few times. The chain recombines TRBV3-1 with TRBJ1-2, with 9 nucleotides matching TRBD1. The J segment lost 3 bases and the V segment lost 2 bases, leaving 7 bases of the junction unmatched. The CDR3 is 16 amino acids. In germline, CDR1 is LGHDT, CDR2 YNNKEL (reference sequence). CDR3 amino acids: CASSQRTGASHYGYTF. The CDR3 nucleotides read TGTGCCAGCAGCCAAAGGACAGGGGCGTCTCACTATGGCTACACCTTC.